Shown below are 32 T cell receptor beta chains from a single sample sequenced in a study of cytomegalovirus exposure and HLA in healthy donors. Both 60 Vbeta primers and 13 Jbeta primers went into the PCR. The protocol was immunoSEQ multiplex PCR, while the TCRdb copy is restricted to in-frame clones and leaves out a portion. Here the sample table reports 150,000 or so clones. The material sequenced was PBMCs. The receptors derive from a woman younger than 35 in good health and CMV-seronegative.

The V gene is TRBV2, the J gene TRBJ1-2; TRBD1 matches 7 bases. Trimming at V came to 0 bases and at J to 6 bases, leaving 4 bases not matched to a gene. CDR3 length: 14 residues. CDR1 and CDR2 from the germline V gene are SNHLY and FYNNEI. CDR3 loop: CASSEAYRGNGYTF. CDR3 DNA sequence: TGTGCCAGCAGTGAAGCGTACAGGGGCAATGGCTACACCTTC.

The J gene is TRBJ1-4, the V gene TRBV4-1; 8 nucleotides match TRBD1. V dropped 0 bases and J dropped 0; count of bases not matched to a gene: 6. CDR3 size: 18 residues. Germline lookup yields CDR1 MGHRA and CDR2 YSYEKL. CDR3 sequence: CASSQDRQGPTTNEKLFF. In DNA, the CDR3 is TGCGCCAGCAGCCAAGATCGACAGGGGCCCACAACTAATGAAAAACTGTTTTTT.

The genes are TRBV27 and TRBJ2-7; TRBD1 might be the D (6 bases). V dropped 5 bases and J dropped 7 bases, with 18 bases sitting between them. From germline, CDR1 is MNHEY and CDR2 SMNVEV (reference sequence). This CDR3 comprises 14 residues. DNA for the CDR3: TGTGCCAGCAGTGGCCTCGGGACAATCCGAGAGCAGTACTTC. This translates into CASSGLGTIREQYF.

The chain combines TRBV6-5 with TRBJ2-2; 7 nucleotides match TRBD1. Germline V gene sequence: CDR1 MNHEY, CDR2 SVGAGI. The CDR3 is made up of 14 amino acids. Unmatched junction bases numbered 2, after V lost 2 bases and J lost 5 bases. The CDR3 DNA reads TGTGCCAGCAGTTACGGGACAGCTACCGGGGAGCTGTTTTTT. Translated, it gives CASSYGTATGELFF.

The chain has TRBV10-3 and TRBJ2-1; a possible D gene is TRBD2 (6 bases). Deletions cut 7 bases from V and 5 bases from J, with 15 bases between. Germline CDR1 and CDR2: ENHRY and SYGVKD. The CDR3 runs 14 residues. CDR3 amino acids: CAITGRDDHNEQFF. CDR3 bases: TGTGCCATCACTGGGCGGGATGATCACAATGAGCAGTTCTTC.

The J gene is TRBJ1-2, the V gene TRBV13; D is perhaps TRBD1 (6 bases). V dropped 4 bases and J dropped 6 bases, with 12 bases sitting between them. The CDR3 consists of 13 residues. Germline values: CDR1 PRHDT, CDR2 FYEKMQ (reference sequence). CDR3 sequence (DNA): TGTGCCAGCAGCTCGCGGGGGGGCGATGGCTACACCTTC. Translated, it gives CASSSRGGDGYTF.

The rearrangement links TRBV5-6 to TRBJ1-4; 7 nucleotides align to TRBD1. CDR3 length equals 15 residues. Germline V gene lookup returns CDR1 SGHDT and CDR2 YYEEEE. Trimming cost V 4 bases and J 6 bases; bases outside gene matches: 9. The CDR3 DNA follows: TGTGCCAGCAGCATTTTACAGGGGAAGGATGAAAAACTGTTTTTT. Encoded protein: CASSILQGKDEKLFF.

J is TRBJ1-2 and V is TRBV28; D unclear. CDR3 size: 13 residues. V lost 8 bases to trimming and J lost 4 bases, with 14 bases between them. The germline V gene has CDR1 MDHEN and CDR2 SYDVKM. The CDR3 coding sequence is TGTGCCAGCCGATCACAGAGACCCTATGGCTACACCTTC. Encoded protein: CASRSQRPYGYTF.

This chain links TRBV5-1 with TRBJ1-2; D call uncertain. CDR1 is SGHRS and CDR2 is YFSETQ in the germline V gene. The CDR3 extends over 13 amino acids. Trimming took off 1 base at V and 3 bases at J, with 7 bases between the two ends. CDR3 region: CASSLRLHYGYTF. DNA of the CDR3: TGCGCCAGCAGCTTGCGACTCCACTATGGCTACACCTTC.

This rearrangement joins TRBV2 to TRBJ2-5; 8 nucleotides line up with TRBD1. The J call is in doubt because the DNA end fits TRBJ2-7 better. This CDR3 is built from 14 residues. Germline CDR1 reads SNHLY; CDR2 reads FYNNEI. The CDR3 sequence: CASSVRTGIYEQYF. The CDR3, as DNA: TGTGCCAGCAGTGTGAGGACAGGGATCTACGAGCAGTACTTC.

V usage is TRBV6-1 and J usage is TRBJ1-6, with D possibly being TRBD1 (6 bases). Deletions cut 6 bases from V and 5 bases from J, with 8 bases between. The germline gives CDR1 MNHNS, CDR2 SASEGT. CDR3 length equals 13 residues. CDR3 in DNA: TGTGCCAGCAGCACAGGGAATAATTCACCCCTCCACTTT. Its translation is CASSTGNNSPLHF.

The chain is built from TRBV6-5 and TRBJ2-2; D is uncertain. The V end was cut by 6 bases, the J end by 3 bases, with 5 bases between. Germline V gene lookup returns CDR1 MNHEY and CDR2 SVGAGI. The CDR3 runs 12 residues. CDR3 coding DNA: TGTGCCAGCAGAACAGACACCGGGGAGCTGTTTTTT. Translating gives CASRTDTGELFF.

V is TRBV7-6 and J is TRBJ1-2; D remains ambiguous. Germline V gene sequence: CDR1 SGHVS, CDR2 FNYEAQ. This CDR3 contains 13 residues. Trimming took off 1 base at V and 3 bases at J, with 6 bases between the two ends. CDR3 sequence (DNA): TGTGCCAGCAGCTTAGGGGCAGACTATGGCTACACCTTC. Residues: CASSLGADYGYTF.

The V gene is TRBV7-2, the J gene TRBJ2-5; TRBD1 might be the D (6 bases). The germline gives CDR1 SGHTA, CDR2 FQGNSA. This CDR3 comprises 14 residues. Trimming took 6 bases from V and 4 from J, leaving 15 bases between them. The CDR3 reads CASRLTGNSETQYF. The CDR3 nucleotides read TGTGCCAGCAGACTAACAGGGAACTCAGAGACCCAGTACTTC.

J is TRBJ2-3 and V is TRBV7-3, with 8 nucleotides matching TRBD2. Per germline, CDR1 SGHTA and CDR2 FQGTGA. This CDR3 is built from 15 residues. The V segment lost 5 bases and the J segment 0 bases; nucleotides outside the gene matches: 4. The DNA for the CDR3 is TGTGCCAGCAGCCCGAGCGGGAGTAGCACAGATACGCAGTATTTT. It yields the protein CASSPSGSSTDTQYF. Drawing the rest from reference TRBV7-3 and TRBJ2-3, the complete variable domain is GAGVSQTPSNKVTEKGKYVELRCDPISGHTALYWYRQSLGQGPEFLIYFQGTGAADDSGLPNDRFFAVRPEGSVSTLKIQRTERGDSAVYLCASSPSGSSTDTQYFGPGTRLTVL.

The rearrangement joins TRBV9 to TRBJ2-2; D perhaps matches TRBD1 (6 bases). Trimming cost V 2 bases and J 2 bases, with 10 bases left between them. Germline V gene data show CDR1 as SGDLS and CDR2 as YYNGEE. The CDR3 totals 15 residues. The CDR3, as DNA: TGTGCCAGCAGCGTCAGGGGTCCAAACACCGGGGAGCTGTTTTTT. Translation gives CASSVRGPNTGELFF.

The gene calls are TRBV7-9 and TRBJ1-1, with D unclear. The length of the CDR3 is 14 residues. Germline V gene sequence: CDR1 SEHNR, CDR2 FQNEAQ (reference sequence). V was shortened by 5 bases and J by 3 bases, with 13 bases between the two germline ends. The CDR3 protein is CASSDLRGYTEAFF. The CDR3 coding sequence is TGTGCCAGCAGCGACCTTCGAGGATACACTGAAGCTTTCTTT.

This rearrangement joins TRBV18 to TRBJ1-1; maybe TRBD1 (6 bases). The CDR3 is 14 amino acids. Germline loops: CDR1 KGHSH, CDR2 LQKENI. The V gene lost 3 bases and the J gene lost 3 bases, with 11 bases spanning the gap. DNA for the CDR3: TGTGCCAGCTCACCCCGGACAGACGACACTGAAGCTTTCTTT. Protein sequence: CASSPRTDDTEAFF.

V usage is TRBV30 and J usage is TRBJ1-4; no definite D call. This CDR3 has 14 residues. The germline CDR1 and CDR2 sequences are GTSNPN and SVGIG (reference sequence). Trimming removed 3 bases from V and 1 base from J, with 9 bases in between. The CDR3 region is CAWREGLTNEKLFF. The CDR3 DNA follows: TGTGCCTGGAGGGAAGGACTAACTAATGAAAAACTGTTTTTT. Using reference TRBV30 and TRBJ1-4 for the parts outside the CDR3, the full variable domain is SQTIHQWPATLVQPVGSPLSLECTVEGTSNPNLYWYRQAAGRGLQLLFYSVGIGQISSEVPQNLSASRPQDRQFILSSKKLLLSDSGFYLCAWREGLTNEKLFFGSGTQLSVL.

The V call is TRBV7-2, the J call TRBJ1-5; 8 positions match TRBD1. There are 17 residues in the CDR3. Per germline, CDR1 SGHTA and CDR2 FQGNSA. Trimming removed 4 bases from V and 5 bases from J; junction bases left unmatched: 13. The DNA for the CDR3 is TGTGCCAGCAGCTCACCGACAGGGACAGGTTTATATCAGCCCCAGCATTTT. It codes for CASSSPTGTGLYQPQHF.

The CDR3 is CASSYYYTVNTEAFF. The CDR3 DNA reads TGTGCCAGCAGTTACTACTATACGGTGAACACTGAAGCTTTCTTT. The chain uses TRBV6-5 and TRBJ1-1; no reliable D call. V was clipped by 1 base and J by 0 bases, with 9 bases between them. Germline CDR1 MNHEY, CDR2 SVGAGI. CDR3 length equals 15 residues.

For this clone: A read error may produce the germline difference seen at one junction end. This chain joins TRBV5-1 and TRBJ2-1; possibly TRBD1 for D (5 bases). This CDR3 comprises 11 residues. Per germline, CDR1 SGHRS and CDR2 YFSETQ. Written as DNA, the CDR3 is TGCGCCAGCAAGGGGCGTGGTGAGCAGCTCTTC. It codes for CASKGRGEQLF.

V usage is TRBV28 and J usage is TRBJ2-5; 7 positions match TRBD2. V dropped 3 bases and J dropped 7; count of bases not matched to a gene: 20. CDR1 MDHEN and CDR2 SYDVKM come from the germline V gene. The CDR3 has 18 amino acids. The CDR3 spells CASSFPRGSGTFVGTQYF. As DNA, the CDR3 is TGTGCCAGCAGTTTCCCACGGGGGAGCGGGACGTTCGTGGGGACCCAGTACTTC.

The chain links TRBV11-2 to TRBJ2-1; D is possibly TRBD1 (6 bases). This CDR3 spans 15 amino acids. Per the germline V gene, CDR1 is SGHAT and CDR2 is FQNNGV. The V end lost 6 bases, the J end lost 0 bases, and 12 bases lay between the germline ends. This CDR3 is CASRPTGSSYNEQFF. DNA for the CDR3: TGTGCCAGCAGACCGACAGGCAGCTCCTACAATGAGCAGTTCTTC.

This chain connects TRBV19 to TRBJ1-6; 7 bases line up with TRBD1. The CDR3 totals 15 residues. V dropped 9 bases and J dropped 9; count of bases not matched to a gene: 14. Per the germline V gene, CDR1 is LNHDA and CDR2 is SQIVND (reference sequence). The CDR3 nucleotides are TGTGCCAGCGGTGAGATCGACAGGGCTATTTCACCCCTCCACTTT. Translation: CASGEIDRAISPLHF.

The gene calls are TRBV5-1 and TRBJ2-1; D perhaps matches TRBD1 (6 bases). The CDR3 is made up of 12 amino acids. Germline V gene sequence: CDR1 SGHRS, CDR2 YFSETQ. With 3 bases removed from V and 7 bases from J, the gap between germline ends came to 8 bases. CDR3: CASSSGVNEQFF. The CDR3 nucleotides read TGCGCCAGCAGCTCAGGGGTGAATGAGCAGTTCTTC.

V usage is TRBV19 and J usage is TRBJ2-2; TRBD2 matches at 13 bases. The germline V gene has CDR1 LNHDA and CDR2 SQIVND (reference sequence). V was pared by 10 bases and J by 4 bases, with 9 bases of the junction left unmatched. This CDR3 comprises 16 residues. The CDR3 nucleotides read TGTGCCACCCTGGGACTAGCGGGATCGGTCACCGGGGAGCTGTTTTTT. Translated: CATLGLAGSVTGELFF.

The chain recombines TRBV5-1 with TRBJ2-3; the D gene is possibly TRBD2 (7 bases). The CDR3 spans 17 residues. Germline V gene lookup returns CDR1 SGHRS and CDR2 YFSETQ. Trimming removed 0 bases from V and 2 bases from J, with 16 bases in between. CDR3 nucleotide sequence: TGCGCCAGCAGCTTGGCCATATCCGCGGGGGCCACAGATACGCAGTATTTT. Its protein product is CASSLAISAGATDTQYF.

This chain links TRBV18 with TRBJ1-4; D is unclear. The CDR3 is 12 residues long. Germline V gene lookup returns CDR1 KGHSH and CDR2 LQKENI. Trimming removed 6 bases from V and 7 bases from J, with 9 bases in between. The CDR3 DNA reads as TGTGCCAGCTCTACCGGCGGTGAAAAACTGTTTTTT. This encodes CASSTGGEKLFF.

The chain links TRBV5-6 to TRBJ2-7; tentatively, D is TRBD2 (6 bases). This CDR3 is 13 amino acids long. Germline loops: CDR1 SGHDT, CDR2 YYEEEE. V was shortened by 4 bases and J by 4 bases, with 12 bases between the two germline ends. The CDR3 nucleotides read TGTGCCAGCAGCCAAACGGGAGTGTACGAGCAGTACGTC. Its translation: CASSQTGVYEQYV.

The CDR3 sequence is CATSSLSGGGGETQYF. The DNA for the CDR3 is TGTGCCACCAGCAGCCTTTCCGGCGGGGGAGGAGAGACCCAGTACTTC. The chain joins TRBV15 to TRBJ2-5; TRBD2 matches at 7 bases. This CDR3 region has 16 residues. CDR1 LNHNV and CDR2 YYDKDF come from the germline V gene (reference sequence). V dropped 3 bases and J dropped 4; count of bases not matched to a gene: 11.

This rearrangement joins TRBV15 to TRBJ1-1; 10 bases are shared with TRBD1. This CDR3 spans 14 amino acids. In germline, CDR1 is LNHNV, CDR2 YYDKDF (reference sequence). Trimming cost V 3 bases and J 5 bases; bases outside gene matches: 3. CDR3 protein: CATSRGQGRTEAFF. CDR3 DNA sequence: TGTGCCACCAGCAGGGGACAGGGGCGGACTGAAGCTTTCTTT.